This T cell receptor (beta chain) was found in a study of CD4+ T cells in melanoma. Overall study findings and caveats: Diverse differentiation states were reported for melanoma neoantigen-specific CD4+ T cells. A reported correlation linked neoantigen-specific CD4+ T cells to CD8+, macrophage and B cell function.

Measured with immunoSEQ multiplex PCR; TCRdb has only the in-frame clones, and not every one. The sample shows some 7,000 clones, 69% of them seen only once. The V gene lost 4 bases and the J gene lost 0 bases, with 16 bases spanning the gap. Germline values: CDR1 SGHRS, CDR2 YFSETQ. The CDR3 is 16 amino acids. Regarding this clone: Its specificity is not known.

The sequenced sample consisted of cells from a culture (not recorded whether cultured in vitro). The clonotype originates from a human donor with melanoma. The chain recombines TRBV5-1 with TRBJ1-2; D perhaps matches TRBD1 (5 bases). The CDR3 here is CASSPRGVTANYGYTF. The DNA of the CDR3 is TGCGCCAGCAGCCCCCGGGGGGTCACAGCTAACTATGGCTACACCTTC.